The present T cell receptor beta chain was sequenced within a study of CD4 T cells in relation to SARS-CoV-2 and coronaviruses. CDR3 size: 13 residues. Looked up from germline, CDR1 is MDHEN and CDR2 is SYDVKM. The V end was cut by 4 bases, the J end by 13 bases, with 17 bases between. Profiled with immunoSEQ multiplex PCR; TCRdb holds only in-frame clones, not every one. The data hold some 64,000 clones, with about 94% observed a single time. The unexposed donors gave CD4+ T cells in about 2010-2019, prior to COVID-19. Sequencing input: naive CD4+ T cells from PBMCs. Described subset: naive CD4+ T cells isolated by negative enrichment. This sequence was found in a human donor in good health. This chain links TRBV28 with TRBJ2-4, with D maybe TRBD1 (6 bases). CDR3 loop: CASSSPGHKRQYF. Written as DNA, the CDR3 is TGTGCCAGCAGTTCGCCGGGACATAAACGCCAGTACTTC. The whole variable domain, filled in from reference TRBV28 and TRBJ2-4, reads DVKVTQSSRYLVKRTGEKVFLECVQDMDHENMFWYRQDPGLGLRLIYFSYDVKMKEKGDIPEGYSVSREKKERFSLILESASTNQTSMYLCASSSPGHKRQYFGAGTRLSVL.